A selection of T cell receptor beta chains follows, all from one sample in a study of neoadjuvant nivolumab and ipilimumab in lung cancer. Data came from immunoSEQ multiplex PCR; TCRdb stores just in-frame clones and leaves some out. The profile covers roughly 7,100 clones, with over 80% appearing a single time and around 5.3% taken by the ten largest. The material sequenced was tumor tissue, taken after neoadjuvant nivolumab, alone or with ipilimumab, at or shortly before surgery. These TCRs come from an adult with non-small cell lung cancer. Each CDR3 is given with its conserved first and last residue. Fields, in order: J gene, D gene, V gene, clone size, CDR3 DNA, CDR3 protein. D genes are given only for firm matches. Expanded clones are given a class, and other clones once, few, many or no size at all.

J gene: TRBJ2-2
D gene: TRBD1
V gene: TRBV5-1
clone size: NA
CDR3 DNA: TGCGCCAGCAGCATGTCCGGGACAGGGGAGACCGGGGAGCTGTTTTTT
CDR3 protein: CASSMSGTGETGELFF

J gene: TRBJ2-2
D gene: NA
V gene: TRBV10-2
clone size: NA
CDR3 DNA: TGCGCCAGCCAACCGACGGAGAGAACCCAGGAAACGAACACCGGGGAGCTGTTTTTT
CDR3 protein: CASQPTERTQETNTGELFF

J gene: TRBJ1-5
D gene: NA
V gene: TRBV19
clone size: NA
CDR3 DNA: TGTGCCAGTAGCGAAAGTCGCAATCAGCCCCAGCATTTT
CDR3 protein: CASSESRNQPQHF

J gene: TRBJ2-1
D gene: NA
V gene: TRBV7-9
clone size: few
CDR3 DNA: TGTGCCAGCAGCTTAGGCGTGGATGAGCAGTTCTTC
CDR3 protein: CASSLGVDEQFF

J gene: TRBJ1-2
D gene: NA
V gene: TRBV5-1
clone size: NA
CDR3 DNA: TGCGCCAGCAGCGTAGACGGTCCCTATGGCTACACCTTC
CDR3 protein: CASSVDGPYGYTF

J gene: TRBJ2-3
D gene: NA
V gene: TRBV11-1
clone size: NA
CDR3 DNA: TGTGCCAGCAGCGCCCACAGGGATACGCAGTATTTT
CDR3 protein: CASSAHRDTQYF

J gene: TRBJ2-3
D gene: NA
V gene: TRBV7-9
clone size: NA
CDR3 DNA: TGTGCCAGCAGCCAGGGGCAGGATACGCAGTATTTT
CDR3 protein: CASSQGQDTQYF

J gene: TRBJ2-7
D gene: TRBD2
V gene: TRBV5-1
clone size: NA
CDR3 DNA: TGCGCCAGCAGCCCGGCTAGCGGGGGAGGGTACGAGCAGTACTTC
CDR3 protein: CASSPASGGGYEQYF

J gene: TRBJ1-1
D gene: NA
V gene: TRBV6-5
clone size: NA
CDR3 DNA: TGTGCCAGCAGTTACGGGACATACACTGAAGCTTTCTTT
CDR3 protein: CASSYGTYTEAFF

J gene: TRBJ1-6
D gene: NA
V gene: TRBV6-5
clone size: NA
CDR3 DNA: TGTGCCAGCAGTTACGATTCCGGGAATTCACCCCTCCACTTT
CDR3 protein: CASSYDSGNSPLHF

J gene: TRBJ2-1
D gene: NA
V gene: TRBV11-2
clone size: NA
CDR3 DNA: TGTGCCAGCACAAAGAGTAGGGTAGAGAAGGGTGAGCAGTTCTTC
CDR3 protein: CASTKSRVEKGEQFF

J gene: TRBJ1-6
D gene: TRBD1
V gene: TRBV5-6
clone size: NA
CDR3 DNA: TGTGCCAGCCAACTGTGGACAGGGACTTCACCCCTCCACTTT
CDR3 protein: CASQLWTGTSPLHF

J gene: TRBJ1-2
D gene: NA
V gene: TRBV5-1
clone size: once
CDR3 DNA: TGCGCCAGCAGCTTGAGCCGCCGTGAAGGCCATGGCTACACCTTC
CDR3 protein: CASSLSRREGHGYTF

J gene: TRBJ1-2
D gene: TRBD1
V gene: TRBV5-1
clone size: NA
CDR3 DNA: TGCGCCAGCAGTTGGACAGGGGCGGACTATGGCTACACCTTC
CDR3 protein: CASSWTGADYGYTF

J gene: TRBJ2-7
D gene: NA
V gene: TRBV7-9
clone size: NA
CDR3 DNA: TGTGCCAGCAGCCTCGAGTACGAGCAGTACTTC
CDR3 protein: CASSLEYEQYF

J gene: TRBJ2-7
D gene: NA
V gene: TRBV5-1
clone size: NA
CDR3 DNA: TGCGCCAGCAGCTTGGTGGGTGGGGGTATGTACGAGCAGTACTTC
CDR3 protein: CASSLVGGGMYEQYF

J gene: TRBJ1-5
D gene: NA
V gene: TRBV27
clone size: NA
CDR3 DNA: TGTGCCAGCAGCCCTTACCCCACCGGGGGTGGGGGCAATCAGCCCCAGCATTTT
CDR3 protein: CASSPYPTGGGGNQPQHF

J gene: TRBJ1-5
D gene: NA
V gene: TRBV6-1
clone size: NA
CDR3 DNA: TGTGCCAGCAGCCGACAGTCCAATCAGCCCCAGCATTTT
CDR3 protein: CASSRQSNQPQHF

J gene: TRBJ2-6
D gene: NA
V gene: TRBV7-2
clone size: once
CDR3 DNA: TGTGCCAGCAGCGACACCTCTGGGGCCAACGTCCTGACTTTC
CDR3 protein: CASSDTSGANVLTF

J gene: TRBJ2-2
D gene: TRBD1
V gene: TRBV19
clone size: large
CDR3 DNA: TGTGCCAGTAGTAGACAGGGCTTGCCCGGGGAGCTGTTTTTT
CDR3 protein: CASSRQGLPGELFF

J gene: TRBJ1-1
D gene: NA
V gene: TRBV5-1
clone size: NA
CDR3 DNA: TGCGCCAGCAGCCCCGAGTTAGGGCTTCGGAACACTGAAGCTTTCTTT
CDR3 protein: CASSPELGLRNTEAFF

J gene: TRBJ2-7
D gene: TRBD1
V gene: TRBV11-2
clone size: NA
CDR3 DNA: TGTGCCAGCAGCTTAGGCCGGGACAGCGCGGGCTACGAGCAGTACTTC
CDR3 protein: CASSLGRDSAGYEQYF

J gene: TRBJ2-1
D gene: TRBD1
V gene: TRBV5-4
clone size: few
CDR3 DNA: TGTGCCAGCAGCTCTGGACAGGACTACAATGAGCAGTTCTTC
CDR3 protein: CASSSGQDYNEQFF

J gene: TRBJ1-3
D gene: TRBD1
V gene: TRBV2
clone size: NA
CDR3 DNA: TGTGCCAGCAGTGCGGACAGGGCTGCAGGAAACACCATATATTTT
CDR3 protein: CASSADRAAGNTIYF

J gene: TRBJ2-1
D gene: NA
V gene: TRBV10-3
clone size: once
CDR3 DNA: TGTGCCATCAGTGACACCTGGAGGGGGGGTCAGGGTGAGCAGTTCTTC
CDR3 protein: CAISDTWRGGQGEQFF

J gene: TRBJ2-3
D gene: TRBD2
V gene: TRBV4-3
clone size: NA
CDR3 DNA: TGCGCCAGCAGCCAAGAGGTAGCGGGGAGCACAGATACGCAGTATTTT
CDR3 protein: CASSQEVAGSTDTQYF

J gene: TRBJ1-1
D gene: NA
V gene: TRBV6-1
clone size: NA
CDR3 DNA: TGTGCCAGCAGTGAGTACAGGGACACTGAAGCTTTCTTT
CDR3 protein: CASSEYRDTEAFF

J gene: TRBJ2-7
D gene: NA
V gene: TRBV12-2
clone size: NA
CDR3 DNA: TGTGCAAGTCGCTCCAAACAGGGGGCCGGGTCCTACGAGCAGTACTTC
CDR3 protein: CASRSKQGAGSYEQYF

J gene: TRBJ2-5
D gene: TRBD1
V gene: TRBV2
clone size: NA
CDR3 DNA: TGTGCCAGCATGCCGACAGGGGAGACCCAGTACTTC
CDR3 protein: CASMPTGETQYF

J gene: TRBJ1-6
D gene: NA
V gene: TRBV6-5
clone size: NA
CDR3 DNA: TGTGCCAGCAGTCAAAGGTCCGGGTCCAATTCACCCCTCCACTTT
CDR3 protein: CASSQRSGSNSPLHF

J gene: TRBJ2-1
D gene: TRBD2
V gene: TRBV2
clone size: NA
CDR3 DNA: TGTGCCAGCAGGCGGACTAGCGGGGTATACAATGAGCAGTTCTTC
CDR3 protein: CASRRTSGVYNEQFF

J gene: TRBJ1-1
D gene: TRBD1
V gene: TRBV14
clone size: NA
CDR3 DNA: TGTGCCAGCAGCCAGACTACAGGGGGCACTGAAGCTTTCTTT
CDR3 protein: CASSQTTGGTEAFF

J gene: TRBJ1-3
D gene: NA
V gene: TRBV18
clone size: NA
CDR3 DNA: TGTGCCAGCTCACCGGACAGCACGAGAAACACCATATATTTT
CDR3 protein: CASSPDSTRNTIYF

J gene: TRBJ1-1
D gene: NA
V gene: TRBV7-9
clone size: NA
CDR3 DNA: TGTGCCAGCAGCTTAGAGGGGGGGGCAGGCACTGAAGCTTTCTTT
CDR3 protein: CASSLEGGAGTEAFF

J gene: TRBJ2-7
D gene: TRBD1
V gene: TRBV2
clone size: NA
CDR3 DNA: TGTGCCAGCACCATGACAGGGAGCTACGAGCAGTACTTC
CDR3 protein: CASTMTGSYEQYF

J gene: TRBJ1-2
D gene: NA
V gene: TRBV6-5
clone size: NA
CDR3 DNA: TGTGCCAGCCACCCCCAATCAGGGGTTGGCTACACCTTC
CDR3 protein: CASHPQSGVGYTF